This T cell receptor (beta chain) was obtained from a study of blood T cell repertoires in COVID-19. Participant-given clinical history determined each cohort assignment. Assay: immunoSEQ multiplex PCR; the TCRdb copy retains only in-frame clones and omits some. This table has about 250,000 clones, 85% appearing once. Germline CDR1 is WSHSY and CDR2 is SAAADI. Losses at the gene ends were 2 bases for V and 0 bases for J; bases not matched to a gene: 4. The CDR3 consists of 16 residues. The rearrangement uses TRBV10-2 and TRBJ2-3; 8 bases are shared with TRBD2. The TCR sequence derives from a woman aged 50 to 65 with acute COVID-19. Sequencing used PBMCs or T cells enriched from blood (not recorded which). The CDR3 DNA is TGCGCCAGCAGTGAGACGGGGGGGGTAAGCACAGATACGCAGTATTTT. This translates into CASSETGGVSTDTQYF.